Sequencing of this TCR beta chain was carried out in a study of CXCR3-negative and CXCR3-positive naive CD8 T cells. Study results and limitations: Naive cells with CXCR3 showed TRB CDR3s that were more hydrophobic than those in CXCR3-negative naive cells.

The length of the CDR3 is 17 residues. Via 5' RACE with UMI labels, TRB cDNA libraries were prepared. TCRdb re-called the 5' RACE reads and gives one entry per CDR3 protein, without DNA. Found here are some 140,000 distinct CDR3 sequences; the top ten clones hold around 0.41%. With regard to this clonotype: Its antigen remains unidentified.

This TCR was recovered from a human donor in good health. Some clones in this sample may be carry-over from other donors' samples. The chain recombines TRBV21-1 with TRBJ1-1; the D call of TRBD1 rests on TCRdb alone, since no DNA is present to check it. TRBV21-1 is a known pseudogene. Material for sequencing was naive CXCR3+ CD8+ T cells from blood. Specified subset: CD45RO-CCR7+CD27+CD95- naive CD8+ T cells expressing CXCR3 (TNR3+). The CDR3 sequence: CASILAGDRLMNTEAFF.